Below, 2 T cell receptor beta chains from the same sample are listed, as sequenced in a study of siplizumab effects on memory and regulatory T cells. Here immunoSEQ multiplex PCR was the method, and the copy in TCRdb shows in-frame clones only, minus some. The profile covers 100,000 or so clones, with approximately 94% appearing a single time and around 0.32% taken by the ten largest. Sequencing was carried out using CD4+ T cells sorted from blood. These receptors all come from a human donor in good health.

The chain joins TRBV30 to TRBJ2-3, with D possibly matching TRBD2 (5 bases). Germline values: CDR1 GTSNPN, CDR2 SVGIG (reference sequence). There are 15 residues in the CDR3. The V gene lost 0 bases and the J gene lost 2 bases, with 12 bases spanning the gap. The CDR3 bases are TGTGCCTGGAGTGTTGGACTCATAAACACAGATACGCAGTATTTT. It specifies CAWSVGLINTDTQYF.

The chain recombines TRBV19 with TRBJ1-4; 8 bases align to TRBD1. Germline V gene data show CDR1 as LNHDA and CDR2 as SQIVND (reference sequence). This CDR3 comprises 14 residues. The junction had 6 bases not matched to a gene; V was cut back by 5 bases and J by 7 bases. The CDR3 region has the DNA TGTGCCAGTAGTGGGACAGGCTTAGTTGAAAAACTGTTTTTT. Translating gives CASSGTGLVEKLFF. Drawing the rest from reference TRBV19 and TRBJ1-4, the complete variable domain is DGGITQSPKYLFRKEGQNVTLSCEQNLNHDAMYWYRQDPGQGLRLIYYSQIVNDFQKGDIAEGYSVSREKKESFPLTVTSAQKNPTAFYLCASSGTGLVEKLFFGSGTQLSVL.